These 9 T cell receptor beta chains share one sample of origin, sequenced in a study of T cells in Graves' hyperthyroidism and ophthalmopathy. The investigators amplified TCR beta CDR3 regions from RNA transcripts. The HTBI primer set served for first-round RT-PCR of the TCR CDR3. TCRdb re-called the multiplex PCR reads through MiXCR, storing one row per CDR3 protein. The sample includes hundreds of thousands of distinct CDR3 sequences, over 35% seen only once; the top ten take around 9.3%. Sequencing input: blood. These receptors were obtained from a man younger than 35 with Graves' hyperthyroidism.

A remark on this clonotype: A much larger clonotype is one base distant, so this may be a read error. The V call is TRBV19, the J call TRBJ1-1, with TRBD1 matching over 8 bases. The ends lost 6 bases at V and 1 base at J; junction bases unmatched: 10. Germline assignment: CDR1 LNHDA and CDR2 SQIVND (reference sequence). The CDR3 covers 16 residues. The CDR3 sequence: CASRRQNRGRNTEAFF. Written as DNA, the CDR3 is TGTGCCAGTAGACGACAAAACAGGGGGAGGAACACTGAAGCTTTCTTT.

The sample holds a few counts of this clonotype. The chain employs TRBV12-3 or TRBV12-4 and TRBJ1-5, with D unresolved. V was trimmed by 7 bases and J by 6 bases, leaving 16 bases between them. The CDR3 consists of 14 residues. This CDR3 is CASTQGGSSQPQHF. Here the CDR3 DNA reads TGTGCCAGCACCCAAGGAGGGTCAAGTCAGCCCCAGCATTTT.

This clonotype was picked up many times. This rearrangement joins TRBV25-1 to TRBJ1-1, with a weak D call TRBD1 (5 bases). The germline CDR1 and CDR2 sequences are MGHDK and SYGVNS. This CDR3 region has 14 residues. Trimming left V 1 base short and J 2 bases short, with 8 bases between. CDR3 protein: CASSEWGGNTEAFF. The CDR3 region has the DNA TGTGCCAGCAGTGAATGGGGCGGTAACACTGAAGCTTTCTTT.

This clonotype was seen at least ten times. The chain carries TRBV5-6 and TRBJ1-5; 9 bases map to TRBD1. V was pared by 0 bases and J by 4 bases, with 2 bases of the junction left unmatched. CDR3 length equals 15 residues. Germline V gene sequence: CDR1 SGHDT, CDR2 YYEEEE. The CDR3 reads CASSLDGTGNQPQHF. CDR3 coding DNA: TGTGCCAGCAGCTTGGACGGGACAGGGAATCAGCCCCAGCATTTT.

V usage is TRBV2 and J usage is TRBJ2-5; 7 nucleotides match TRBD1. Germline V gene data show CDR1 as SNHLY and CDR2 as FYNNEI. This CDR3 comprises 14 residues. With V trimmed by 5 bases and J by 1 base, 4 bases remained unmatched. The chain's CDR3 is CASSYTGVQETQYF. DNA of the CDR3: TGTGCCAGCAGTTACACAGGGGTCCAAGAGACCCAGTACTTC.

V usage is TRBV24-1 and J usage is TRBJ2-5, with D possibly being TRBD1 (5 bases). Looked up from germline, CDR1 is KGHDR and CDR2 is SFDVKD. V was clipped by 9 bases and J by 4 bases, with 14 bases between them. CDR3 length equals 13 residues. This chain's CDR3 is CATRAGFGETQYF. CDR3 bases: TGTGCCACCCGTGCAGGGTTCGGAGAGACCCAGTACTTC.

The V call is TRBV12-3 or TRBV12-4, the J call TRBJ2-5, with D perhaps matching TRBD2 (6 bases). The V gene lost 3 bases and the J gene lost 1 base, with 12 bases spanning the gap. CDR3 size: 15 residues. This CDR3 is CASSLVGLFQETQYF. The CDR3 region has the DNA TGTGCCAGCAGTTTGGTCGGACTATTCCAAGAGACCCAGTACTTC.

Note on this clonotype: A read error may explain this, as a much larger clone is one base away. This CDR3 is missing its conserved last phenylalanine or tryptophan, likely due to a read error. This rearrangement joins TRBV29-1 to TRBJ1-1; 7 positions match TRBD1. The CDR3 loop spans 14 amino acids. Trimming took 4 bases from V and 1 from J; bases not matched to a gene: 6. Germline CDR1 SQVTM, CDR2 ANQGSEA. The CDR3 nucleotides read TGCAGCGTTGGACAGGGTTACGGGAACACTGAAGCTTTCCTT. It is translated as CSVGQGYGNTEAFL.

The chain uses TRBV10-3 and TRBJ1-2; the match to TRBD1 covers 10 bases. Germline CDR1 is ENHRY and CDR2 is SYGVKD. This CDR3 has 14 amino acids. After removal of 10 bases from V and 3 bases from J, the junction contained 8 bases not matched to a gene. The CDR3 nucleotides are TGTGCCACCGGGACAGGGGATGGGGACTATGGCTACACCTTC. Translation: CATGTGDGDYGYTF.